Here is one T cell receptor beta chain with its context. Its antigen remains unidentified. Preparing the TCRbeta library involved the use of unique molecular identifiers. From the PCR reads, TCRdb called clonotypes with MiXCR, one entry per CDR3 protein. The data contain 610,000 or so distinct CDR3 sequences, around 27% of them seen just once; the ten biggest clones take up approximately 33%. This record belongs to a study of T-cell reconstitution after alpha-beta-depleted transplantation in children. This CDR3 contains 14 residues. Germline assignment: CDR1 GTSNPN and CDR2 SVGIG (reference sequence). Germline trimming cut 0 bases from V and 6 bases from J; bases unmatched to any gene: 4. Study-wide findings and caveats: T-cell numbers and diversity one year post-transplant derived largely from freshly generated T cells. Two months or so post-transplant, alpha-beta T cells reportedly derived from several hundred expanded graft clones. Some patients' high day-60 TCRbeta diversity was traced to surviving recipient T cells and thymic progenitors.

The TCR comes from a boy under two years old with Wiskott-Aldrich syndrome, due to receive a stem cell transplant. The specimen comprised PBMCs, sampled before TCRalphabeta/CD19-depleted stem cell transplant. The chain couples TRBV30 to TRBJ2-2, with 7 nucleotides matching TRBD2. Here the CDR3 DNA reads TGTGCCTGGAGTGTGGGAGGGTTGCCCGGGGAGCTGTTTTTT. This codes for CAWSVGGLPGELFF.